Presented here are 22 T cell receptor beta chains from one specimen sequenced in a study of T-cell memory formation after mild COVID-19 (dated by TCRdb to about 2021). The method was 5' RACE. TCRdb records Illumina NovaSeq 6000 as the sequencer. The public reads were reanalyzed by TCRdb: fastp trimming at Q25, MiXCR alignment, in-frame beta chains only. Rows with a matching CDR3 protein are joined into one entry that keeps the most common DNA and genes. The table for this sample lists a few hundred thousand distinct CDR3 sequences; 20% to 30% of them were counted only once. The top ten constitute about 12% of the sample. The specimen sequenced was PBMCs or a T cell subset sorted from them (not recorded which). The receptor set was obtained from an adult woman who had mild COVID-19 (a few samples of this study predate the infection). The sample titles of this study are shuffled in the database, so cell type and time point are left out; the donor was told from shared clones.

This sequence joins TRBV27 and TRBJ2-1; D unresolved. CDR1 and CDR2 from the germline V gene are MNHEY and SMNVEV (reference sequence). This CDR3 has 11 amino acids. The germline V and J ends were trimmed by 6 bases and 9 bases, with 9 bases remaining between them. The CDR3 reads CASRELGEQFF. In DNA form, the CDR3 reads TGTGCCAGCAGGGAACTGGGTGAGCAGTTCTTC.

This clonotype showed up just a few times. The chain joins TRBV9 to TRBJ1-4; D not certain. Trimming cost V 3 bases and J 3 bases, with 15 bases left between them. The CDR3 length is 16 residues. Germline assignment: CDR1 SGDLS and CDR2 YYNGEE. CDR3 DNA: TGTGCCAGCAGCGCCCACCGGACGGCCGCTAATGAAAAACTGTTTTTT. It is translated as CASSAHRTAANEKLFF.

The chain uses TRBV5-1 and TRBJ2-7; 10 bases match TRBD1. The CDR3 extends over 16 amino acids. The trim removed 4 bases at V and 1 base at J, leaving 8 bases unmatched. CDR1 SGHRS and CDR2 YFSETQ come from the germline V gene. The CDR3 protein is CASSPGTGELSYEQYF. In DNA, the CDR3 is TGCGCCAGCAGCCCCGGGACAGGGGAGCTATCCTACGAGCAGTACTTC.

This clonotype was recorded a few times. This rearrangement joins TRBV7-9 to TRBJ2-3, with 12 bases that match TRBD2. J was trimmed by 2 bases and V by 5 bases; bases with no gene match: 8. The CDR3 runs to 17 residues. Germline V CDR1 and CDR2: SEHNR, FQNEAQ (reference sequence). CDR3 DNA: TGTGCCAGCAGCGCGAGACTAGCGGGAGATCCCACAGATACGCAGTATTTT. Its protein is CASSARLAGDPTDTQYF.

The rearrangement uses TRBV11-3 and TRBJ2-2, with D possibly called TRBD1 or TRBD2 (6 bases each). This CDR3 comprises 16 residues. Per the germline V gene, CDR1 is SGHNT and CDR2 is YENEEA. V was pared by 5 bases and J by 5 bases, with 18 bases between. The CDR3 loop is CASSLAEGGGTGELFF. The CDR3 bases are TGTGCCAGCAGCCTCGCCGAGGGGGGCGGTACCGGGGAGCTGTTTTTT.

In its sample, this clonotype was seen a few times. The rearrangement links TRBV6-5 to TRBJ2-7; 7 bases are a match to TRBD2. The CDR3 loop spans 13 amino acids. Germline V lookup: CDR1 MNHEY, CDR2 SVGAGI. J was trimmed by 4 bases and V by 8 bases; bases with no gene match: 8. CDR3 amino acids: CASRLADLYEQYF. Here the CDR3 DNA reads TGTGCCAGCCGGCTAGCGGACCTTTACGAGCAGTACTTC.

This clonotype appeared a few times. This chain connects TRBV29-1 to TRBJ2-1; 9 positions match TRBD2. Unmatched junction bases numbered 15, after V lost 4 bases and J lost 8 bases. The CDR3 totals 16 residues. Per the germline V gene, CDR1 is SQVTM and CDR2 is ANQGSEA. CDR3 region: CSVGSLSGRSRDEQFF. The CDR3 DNA reads as TGCAGCGTTGGTTCCTTGAGCGGGAGGAGTAGGGATGAGCAGTTCTTC.

Comment on this clonotype: At one boundary the junction diverges from the germline segment, which might be a read error. CDR3 nucleotides: TGCACCAGCAGCCGGGGACAGGTGAACACTGAAGCTTTCTTT. This translates into CTSSRGQVNTEAFF. The chain combines TRBV5-1 with TRBJ1-1; 8 bases are a match to TRBD1. CDR1 and CDR2 from the germline V gene are SGHRS and YFSETQ. The CDR3 totals 14 residues.

The chain links TRBV7-3 to TRBJ2-5, with 8 bases that match TRBD2. The CDR3 runs 13 residues. V shed 5 bases, J shed 10 bases, and the junction held 9 bases outside the gene matches. Germline V lookup: CDR1 SGHTA, CDR2 FQGTGA. The CDR3 loop reads CASSALAGKDQYF. Written as DNA, the CDR3 is TGTGCCAGCAGCGCCTTAGCGGGGAAGGACCAGTACTTC.

The V and J genes are TRBV5-1 and TRBJ1-5; possible D gene TRBD1, 5 bases. This CDR3 contains 15 residues. CDR1 is SGHRS and CDR2 is YFSETQ in the germline V gene. V lost 0 bases and J 3 bases, leaving 10 bases between the germline ends. The CDR3 sequence: CASSLGDGLNQPQHF. The CDR3 DNA sequence: TGCGCCAGCAGCTTGGGGGACGGCCTCAATCAGCCCCAGCATTTT.

The V gene is TRBV10-2, the J gene TRBJ2-5, with D perhaps matching TRBD2 (5 bases). CDR1 is WSHSY, CDR2 SAAADI, per germline. V was clipped by 7 bases and J by 5 bases, with 17 bases between them. This CDR3 spans 14 amino acids. The CDR3 coding sequence is TGCGCCAGCACCCTATCGAGGGTGGGGGAGACCCAGTACTTC. This translates into CASTLSRVGETQYF.

On this clonotype itself: The junction differs from germline at one of its ends, possibly a read error. The chain carries TRBV9 and TRBJ2-7; weak D call: TRBD2 (7 bases). The CDR3 has 15 residues. Germline CDR1 SGDLS, CDR2 YYNGEE. The CDR3 loop is CASSEGVLGGRALNF. Written as DNA, the CDR3 is TGTGCCAGCAGCGAGGGGGTTTTGGGAGGGAGGGCCCTCAACTTC.

The chain uses TRBV7-8 and TRBJ1-1, with TRBD1 as a possible D gene (5 bases). The CDR3 has 15 residues. V was cut by 5 bases and J by 1 base, with 14 bases left in between. Germline V gives CDR1 SGHVS, CDR2 FQNEAQ. Here the CDR3 reads CASSPPGRQNTEAFF. CDR3 sequence (DNA): TGTGCCAGCAGCCCTCCGGGACGCCAGAACACTGAAGCTTTCTTT.

This clonotype was observed a handful of times. This rearrangement joins TRBV27 to TRBJ1-2; 12 bases fit TRBD1. The CDR3 has 19 residues. V lost 4 bases, J lost 4 bases, and 16 bases stayed unmatched. Germline CDR1 MNHEY, CDR2 SMNVEV (reference sequence). The CDR3 is CASSSYPGTGGRYAYGYTF. The CDR3 nucleotides read TGTGCCAGCAGTTCATATCCCGGGACAGGGGGCAGATATGCCTATGGCTACACCTTC.

This clonotype was seen many times. The rearrangement joins TRBV3-1 to TRBJ2-1; D not certain. Germline V gene data show CDR1 as LGHDT and CDR2 as YNNKEL (reference sequence). The CDR3 is made up of 13 amino acids. Trimming took 0 bases from V and 7 from J, leaving 7 bases between them. CDR3: CASSQDLGNEQFF. The CDR3 DNA sequence: TGTGCCAGCAGCCAAGACCTGGGAAATGAGCAGTTCTTC.

This clonotype was counted a few times. The genes are TRBV7-2 and TRBJ2-1; 9 bases are shared with TRBD2. In germline, CDR1 is SGHTA, CDR2 FQGNSA. The J segment lost 6 bases and the V segment lost 2 bases, leaving 11 bases of the junction unmatched. The CDR3 covers 17 residues. The CDR3 bases are TGTGCCAGCAGCTTAAGCGTCCGGCGGGAGGGAGGCAATGAGCAGTTCTTC. This codes for CASSLSVRREGGNEQFF.

This rearrangement joins TRBV30 to TRBJ1-5; tentatively, D is TRBD1 (6 bases). The CDR3 length is 15 residues. Trimming stripped 6 bases from V and 2 bases from J, with 17 bases between. CDR1 and CDR2 from the germline V gene are GTSNPN and SVGIG (reference sequence). The CDR3 DNA follows: TGTGCCTGCAATACAGGGCAAGGTGGCAATCAGCCCCAGCATTTT. Translating it yields CACNTGQGGNQPQHF.

In this sample, this clonotype turned up a few times. The V call is TRBV13, the J call TRBJ2-7; a weak D match, TRBD2 (5 bases). CDR1 and CDR2 (germline): PRHDT, FYEKMQ (reference sequence). This CDR3 region has 13 residues. V gave up 4 bases and J gave up 7 bases, with 14 bases separating them. For the CDR3, the DNA is TGTGCCAGCAGCTCTGGCCGAACTAGGGAGCAGTACTTC. This codes for CASSSGRTREQYF.

This clonotype was observed a handful of times. The chain links TRBV7-2 to TRBJ1-2; D uncertain. Trimming left V 4 bases short and J 0 bases short, with 15 bases between. CDR3 length equals 16 residues. Germline V CDR1 and CDR2: SGHTA, FQGNSA. CDR3 sequence reads: CASSSAMGGANYGYTF. The DNA of the CDR3 is TGTGCCAGCAGCTCGGCCATGGGTGGAGCTAACTATGGCTACACCTTC. The whole variable domain, filled in from reference TRBV7-2 and TRBJ1-2, reads GAGVSQSPSNKVTEKGKDVELRCDPISGHTALYWYRQSLGQGLEFLIYFQGNSAPDKSGLPSDRFSAERTGGSVSTLTIQRTQQEDSAVYLCASSSAMGGANYGYTFGSGTRLTVV.

There are a few counts of this clonotype. The chain has TRBV4-3 and TRBJ2-2; maybe TRBD2 (6 bases). The CDR3 consists of 17 residues. V was cut by 0 bases and J by 4 bases, with 15 bases left in between. Germline CDR1 reads LGHNA; CDR2 reads YSLEER. CDR3 sequence reads: CASSQDPPDYPTGELFF. The CDR3 region has the DNA TGCGCCAGCAGCCAAGATCCCCCGGACTACCCCACCGGGGAGCTGTTTTTT.

This clonotype was observed at least ten times. The J gene is TRBJ2-7, the V gene TRBV5-1; 7 bases fit TRBD2. Looked up from germline, CDR1 is SGHRS and CDR2 is YFSETQ. This CDR3 comprises 17 residues. V shed 3 bases and J 2 bases; nucleotides not matched to a gene: 14. CDR3 bases: TGCGCCAGCAGCTCAACCCAGGGAGGGGTCGGCACCTACGAGCAGTACTTC. It codes for CASSSTQGGVGTYEQYF. Based on the CDR3 plus reference TRBV5-1 and TRBJ2-7, the full variable domain is KAGVTQTPRYLIKTRGQQVTLSCSPISGHRSVSWYQQTPGQGLQFLFEYFSETQRNKGNFPGRFSGRQFSNSRSEMNVSTLELGDSALYLCASSSTQGGVGTYEQYFGPGTRLTVT.

The V call is TRBV6-5, the J call TRBJ2-1, with D perhaps TRBD1 (6 bases). The CDR3 sequence is 12 residues long. With 4 bases removed from V and 6 bases from J, the gap between germline ends came to 7 bases. Germline V gene sequence: CDR1 MNHEY, CDR2 SVGAGI. CDR3 residues: CASSSGANEQFF. The CDR3 coding sequence is TGTGCCAGCAGTTCAGGGGCCAATGAGCAGTTCTTC.